This TCR beta chain was retrieved from a study of brain T cells in children with intractable seizures. Only in-frame clones appear in the TCRdb table, and some are missing; sequencing was by immunoSEQ multiplex PCR. The sample contains about 340,000 clones, about 93% of which appear only once. Germline CDR1 LNHDA, CDR2 SQIVND (reference sequence). V was trimmed by 10 bases and J by 2 bases, leaving 17 bases between them. This CDR3 region has 14 residues. Time point meaning: blood from clinic visit 5 months post-surgery; TSC patient then seizure free. The sequenced cases were selected for having the highest brain T cell transcript signatures. This clone was observed a few times.

The V and J genes are TRBV19 and TRBJ1-2, with D uncertain. The sample here was peripheral blood, taken approximately 5 months after surgery. The TCR comes from a boy younger than two with tuberous sclerosis and intractable seizures. The CDR3 DNA reads TGTGCCACTTCTGGTGGCATAGTAAACTATGGCTACACCTTC. This sequence encodes CATSGGIVNYGYTF.